One sample yielded the 17 T cell receptor beta chains listed below, sequenced in a study of OX40 agonist ivuxolimab in advanced cancers. Some clones are missing from TCRdb's copy, which holds only in-frame ones; the method was immunoSEQ multiplex PCR. Of more than 80,000 clones in the sample, under 95% are singletons; the top ten hold around 1.5%. Sequencing was performed on CD4+ or CD8+ T cells sorted from blood, taken in a trial of the OX40 agonist ivuxolimab. These receptor sequences come from an adult with an advanced solid tumor such as melanoma, head and neck, liver or kidney cancer.

The chain uses TRBV6-5 and TRBJ2-7; D is tentatively TRBD1 or TRBD2 (5 bases each). CDR3 length equals 14 residues. Trimming cost V 6 bases and J 6 bases, with 18 bases left between them. Germline V gene lookup returns CDR1 MNHEY and CDR2 SVGAGI. The CDR3 nucleotides are TGTGCCAGCAGACCCGGAGGCAGGGTATCCGAGCAGTACTTC. This gives the protein CASRPGGRVSEQYF.

The chain links TRBV2 to TRBJ1-4, with no clear D. V lost 8 bases, J lost 7 bases, and 11 bases lay in between. The CDR3 spans 12 residues. In germline, CDR1 is SNHLY, CDR2 FYNNEI. The CDR3: CASEREAEKLFF. The CDR3 region has the DNA TGTGCCAGCGAGAGAGAGGCTGAAAAACTGTTTTTT.

The V and J genes are TRBV28 and TRBJ2-2; D might be TRBD1 or TRBD2, each matching 5 bases. V lost 6 bases and J lost 1, with 12 bases in between. CDR1 and CDR2 from the germline V gene are MDHEN and SYDVKM. This CDR3 spans 15 amino acids. DNA of the CDR3: TGTGCCAGCAGCCGGGACCCCCAGAACACCGGGGAGCTGTTTTTT. The encoded protein is CASSRDPQNTGELFF.

V is TRBV5-4 and J is TRBJ2-5; D is ambiguous. The CDR3 length is 16 residues. The V and J ends lost 0 bases and 1 base respectively, with 13 bases between them. Per the germline V gene, CDR1 is SGHNT and CDR2 is YYREEE (reference sequence). The CDR3 sequence is CASSLGTATGQETQYF. CDR3 nucleotides: TGTGCCAGCAGCTTGGGAACAGCCACGGGCCAAGAGACCCAGTACTTC.

The CDR3 coding sequence is TGTGCCAGCAGTTTACGGATGAGCTCCTACAATGAGCAGTTCTTC. Amino acid sequence: CASSLRMSSYNEQFF. The gene calls are TRBV28 and TRBJ2-1; D gene ambiguous. The CDR3 loop spans 15 amino acids. The ends were cut back, 2 bases at V and 0 bases at J, with 8 bases in the middle. CDR1 and CDR2 (germline): MDHEN, SYDVKM.

This chain uses TRBV4-1 with TRBJ2-5; D is tentatively TRBD1 or TRBD2 (5 bases each). Looked up from germline, CDR1 is MGHRA and CDR2 is YSYEKL. V gave up 3 bases and J gave up 4 bases, with 18 bases separating them. The CDR3 spans 16 residues. The CDR3 DNA reads as TGCGCCAGCAGCCAGGGACCTCTGGGGCTGACAGAGACCCAGTACTTC. It specifies CASSQGPLGLTETQYF.

The chain carries TRBV14 and TRBJ1-4; D ambiguous. Germline lookup yields CDR1 SGHDN and CDR2 FVKESK. The germline V and J ends were trimmed by 2 bases and 14 bases, with 18 bases remaining between them. The CDR3 length is 14 residues. CDR3 residues: CASSQNKDGRGLFF. The CDR3 nucleotides are TGTGCCAGCAGCCAAAATAAAGACGGCCGCGGTCTGTTTTTT. Full variable domain (remainder filled in from reference TRBV14 and TRBJ1-4): EAGVTQFPSHSVIEKGQTVTLRCDPISGHDNLYWYRRVMGKEIKFLLHFVKESKQDESGMPNNRFLAERTGGTYSTLKVQPAELEDSGVYFCASSQNKDGRGLFFGSGTQLSVL.

The V and J genes are TRBV18 and TRBJ1-1; D may be TRBD1 (6 bases). The CDR3 is 15 amino acids. CDR1 and CDR2 (germline): KGHSH, LQKENI. The V and J ends lost 3 bases and 4 bases respectively, with 15 bases between them. The CDR3 DNA is TGTGCCAGCTCACCTCAACAGGGCTCTGGCACTGAAGCTTTCTTT. It is translated as CASSPQQGSGTEAFF.

The chain uses TRBV7-2 and TRBJ1-4, with D maybe TRBD1 (5 bases). Trimming stripped 2 bases from V and 8 bases from J, with 24 bases between. The germline gives CDR1 SGHTA, CDR2 FQGNSA. This CDR3 comprises 18 residues. The CDR3 is CASSLLNPGNTGGEKLFF. The DNA for the CDR3 is TGTGCCAGCAGCTTACTTAACCCAGGGAACACAGGAGGGGAAAAACTGTTTTTT.

The chain combines TRBV4-1 with TRBJ2-3, with a weak D call TRBD2 (5 bases). This CDR3 has 12 residues. CDR1 and CDR2 (germline): MGHRA, YSYEKL. Trimming removed 0 bases at V and 11 bases at J, with 9 bases between. The CDR3 here is CASSQEGGWQYF. CDR3 nucleotides: TGCGCCAGCAGCCAAGAAGGAGGATGGCAGTATTTT.

The V call is TRBV5-6, the J call TRBJ1-6; D is undetermined. V was pared by 4 bases and J by 7 bases, with 6 bases between. The CDR3 has 12 amino acids. Germline assignment: CDR1 SGHDT and CDR2 YYEEEE. This chain's CDR3 is CASSPGNSPLHF. CDR3 bases: TGTGCCAGCAGCCCTGGGAATTCACCCCTCCACTTT.

The chain uses TRBV7-2 and TRBJ2-7; TRBD1 agrees at 9 bases. CDR1 SGHTA and CDR2 FQGNSA come from the germline V gene. CDR3 size: 15 residues. Germline trimming cut 5 bases from V and 0 bases from J; bases unmatched to any gene: 5. CDR3 protein: CASSPTGGISYEQYF. The DNA for the CDR3 is TGTGCCAGCAGCCCGACAGGGGGAATCTCCTACGAGCAGTACTTC.

V usage is TRBV20-1 and J usage is TRBJ2-7, with a possible D match to TRBD1 (6 bases). Per germline, CDR1 DFQATT and CDR2 SNEGSKA (reference sequence). Trimming left V 6 bases short and J 7 bases short, with 13 bases between. CDR3 length: 11 amino acids. In DNA, the CDR3 is TGCAGTGCAACAGGGTTAGGAGAGCAGTACTTC. Encoded protein: CSATGLGEQYF.

The chain has TRBV27 and TRBJ1-5; D gene unclear. The V end was cut by 6 bases, the J end by 6 bases, with 9 bases between. CDR1 is MNHEY and CDR2 is SMNVEV in the germline V gene (reference sequence). The CDR3 length is 12 residues. The CDR3: CASSQGGQPQHF. In DNA, the CDR3 is TGTGCCAGCAGCCAAGGTGGTCAGCCCCAGCATTTT.

J is TRBJ1-4 and V is TRBV5-1; perhaps TRBD1 as D (5 bases). V was cut by 4 bases and J by 1 base, with 14 bases left in between. This CDR3 has 16 amino acids. Germline V gives CDR1 SGHRS, CDR2 YFSETQ. CDR3 coding DNA: TGCGCCAGCAGCCTCCAGGGTTTTGGAACTAATGAAAAACTGTTTTTT. It yields the protein CASSLQGFGTNEKLFF.

This chain links TRBV30 with TRBJ2-2; 7 bases fit TRBD2. Germline CDR1 reads GTSNPN; CDR2 reads SVGIG (reference sequence). Trimming at V came to 0 bases and at J to 6 bases, leaving 7 bases not matched to a gene. CDR3 length: 15 amino acids. CDR3 loop: CAWSVPGRVAGELFF. The CDR3 bases are TGTGCCTGGAGTGTACCAGGGAGGGTCGCCGGGGAGCTGTTTTTT.

This chain joins TRBV29-1 and TRBJ1-4; TRBD1 agrees at 7 bases. The CDR3 has 15 amino acids. The V segment lost 5 bases and the J segment 5 bases; nucleotides outside the gene matches: 11. The germline V gene has CDR1 SQVTM and CDR2 ANQGSEA. The CDR3 sequence is CSVKEGTDKNEKLFF. CDR3 sequence (DNA): TGCAGCGTTAAGGAAGGGACAGATAAAAATGAAAAACTGTTTTTT.